This is a list of T cell receptor beta chains from one sample in a study of Ad26.COV2.S vaccination and SARS-CoV-2 variants. Sequenced by immunoSEQ multiplex PCR; TCRdb stores in-frame clones only, minus some. The sample lists 400,000 to 450,000 clones; around 90% were seen once. The sample here was peripheral blood, taken in a trial of Ad26.COV2.S vaccine versus placebo. The receptors shown here come from a person between 18 and 65 years old who received the Ad26.COV2.S COVID-19 vaccine or a placebo. CDR3s include the opening cysteine and the closing phenylalanine or tryptophan. D genes are given only for firm matches. Not every row has a clone size; where given, it reads once, few, many or a size class.

>TRBV28|NA|TRBJ2-3|TRBD1|15
TGTGCCAGCAGCGAGGGACAGGGGGTGATAGATACGCAGTATTTT
CASSEGQGVIDTQYF
>TRBV10-3|once|TRBJ1-4|TRBD1|14
TGTGCCATCAGTAAGGACAGGGAGGGCGAAAAACTGTTTTTT
CAISKDREGEKLFF
>TRBV15|NA|TRBJ2-1|NA|15
TGTGCCACCAGCAGAGCTGGCGGCTTCTACAATGAGCAGTTCTTC
CATSRAGGFYNEQFF
>TRBV5-6|NA|TRBJ2-3|NA|15
TGTGCCAGCAGCTTACCCGGCCCCCAGGGAGATACGCAGTATTTT
CASSLPGPQGDTQYF
>TRBV7-9|once|TRBJ2-3|NA|12
TGTGCCAGCAGCTTAGAACTAGATACGCAGTATTTT
CASSLELDTQYF
>TRBV5-1|NA|TRBJ2-7|NA|15
TGCGCCAGCAGCCAAAAGCCGGGCCGCCCCTACGAGCAGTACTTC
CASSQKPGRPYEQYF
>TRBV10-3|NA|TRBJ1-1|NA|14
TGTGCCATCAGTGAGTTGTCAGGGAGAGCTGAAGCTTTCTTT
CAISELSGRAEAFF
>TRBV29-1|NA|TRBJ2-7|NA|14
TGCAGCGCGGTCCGGGACACGGCCTCCTACGAGCAGTACTTC
CSAVRDTASYEQYF
>TRBV18|NA|TRBJ1-2|NA|15
TGTGCCAGCTCACCAACGGGGCCCGCGGACTATGGCTACACCTTC
CASSPTGPADYGYTF
>TRBV6-5|NA|TRBJ1-1|NA|14
TGTGCCAGCAGTTACCACAGATTGAACACTGAAGCTTTCTTT
CASSYHRLNTEAFF
>TRBV29-1|NA|TRBJ2-7|TRBD1|13
TGCAGCGCCTCGACCGGTCGACAGGGCGAGCAGTACTTC
CSASTGRQGEQYF
>TRBV7-2|NA|TRBJ2-7|TRBD2|17
TGTGCCAGCAGCTTGATACCCGGGCTAGCGGGAAACTACGAGCAGTACTTC
CASSLIPGLAGNYEQYF
>TRBV3-1/TRBV3-2|NA|TRBJ2-1|NA|16
TGTGCCAGCAGCCAAGTCCGGCCAGCAGTATACAATGAGCAGTTCTTC
CASSQVRPAVYNEQFF
>TRBV7-3|NA|TRBJ2-3|TRBD1|14
TGTGCCAGCAGCTTGACAGGGCCGCCAGATACGCAGTATTTT
CASSLTGPPDTQYF
>TRBV19|NA|TRBJ2-1|NA|14
TGTGCCAGTAGGCATAGCACCGGGATCTATGAGCAGTTCTTC
CASRHSTGIYEQFF
>TRBV5-6|once|TRBJ2-1|NA|13
TGTGCCAGCAGCTTGGGTGGGGGAACTGGTGAGTTCTTC
CASSLGGGTGEFF
>TRBV28|NA|TRBJ2-7|TRBD2|18
TGTGCCAGCAACCCACCTACAGGGGGGGCTAGCGGGAGCTACGAGCAGTACTTC
CASNPPTGGASGSYEQYF
>TRBV7-3|NA|TRBJ1-1|NA|13
TGTGCCAGCAGCTTAACGGGGGCGGGTTCGGCTTTCTTT
CASSLTGAGSAFF